The 11 T cell receptor beta chains below come from one sample, sequenced in a study of blood T cell repertoires in COVID-19. TCRdb keeps only in-frame clones here, not all; method: immunoSEQ multiplex PCR. Of 360,000 or so clones listed, 89% are singletons. Sequences were obtained from peripheral blood. All receptors derive from a woman aged 55-70 years with COVID-19, enrolled during active disease.

V and J are TRBV12-3 or TRBV12-4 and TRBJ1-2; D gene ambiguous. The CDR3 totals 13 residues. The germline V and J ends were trimmed by 3 bases and 1 base, with 6 bases remaining between them. CDR3 sequence (DNA): TGTGCCAGCAGTTTTCGGGGTAACTATGGCTACACCTTC. Its protein is CASSFRGNYGYTF.

The chain recombines TRBV9 with TRBJ2-7, with TRBD1 as a possible D gene (6 bases). With 0 bases removed from V and 3 bases from J, the gap between germline ends came to 13 bases. The CDR3 has 15 amino acids. CDR1 and CDR2 (germline): SGDLS, YYNGEE. CDR3 DNA sequence: TGTGCCAGCAGCGTAGTTCCCGGACAGAGCTACGAGCAGTACTTC. Translation: CASSVVPGQSYEQYF.

The genes are TRBV27 and TRBJ2-2; D call uncertain. Looked up from germline, CDR1 is MNHEY and CDR2 is SMNVEV (reference sequence). V was trimmed by 6 bases and J by 2 bases, leaving 10 bases between them. CDR3 length: 14 amino acids. The CDR3 DNA reads as TGTGCCAGCAGGTCAACGGTAAACACCGGGGAGCTGTTTTTT. Translated, it gives CASRSTVNTGELFF.

The chain uses TRBV7-9 and TRBJ2-5; D might be TRBD1 (6 bases). CDR1 and CDR2 from the germline V gene are SEHNR and FQNEAQ (reference sequence). V was pared by 5 bases and J by 5 bases, with 15 bases between. The CDR3 loop spans 14 amino acids. CDR3 coding DNA: TGTGCCAGCAGCGCGCAACAGGGATGGGAGACCCAGTACTTC. This sequence encodes CASSAQQGWETQYF.

The chain carries TRBV4-1 and TRBJ2-7; D may be TRBD2 (6 bases). Trimming took off 3 bases at V and 4 bases at J, with 10 bases between the two ends. Germline V lookup: CDR1 MGHRA, CDR2 YSYEKL. The CDR3 consists of 13 residues. The CDR3 sequence: CASSQGTVYEQYF. In DNA form, the CDR3 reads TGCGCCAGCAGCCAGGGGACTGTGTACGAGCAGTACTTC.

The V call is TRBV5-6, the J call TRBJ1-5; TRBD1 might be the D (6 bases). Trimming cost V 1 base and J 7 bases, with 9 bases left between them. CDR3 size: 13 residues. Germline V gene data show CDR1 as SGHDT and CDR2 as YYEEEE. The CDR3 coding sequence is TGTGCCAGCAGCTTGAACCAGGGGCAGCCCCAGCATTTT. Encoded protein: CASSLNQGQPQHF.

The CDR3 loop is CASSPGQGRAGTGEQYF. The CDR3 bases are TGTGCCAGCTCACCGGGACAGGGGCGAGCGGGGACGGGCGAGCAGTACTTC. The chain combines TRBV18 with TRBJ2-7; TRBD1 aligns across 10 bases. Germline V gene sequence: CDR1 KGHSH, CDR2 LQKENI. The CDR3 is 17 amino acids. V dropped 3 bases and J dropped 6; count of bases not matched to a gene: 14.

The rearrangement joins TRBV7-2 to TRBJ2-1; possibly TRBD2 for D (6 bases). Per germline, CDR1 SGHTA and CDR2 FQGNSA. The CDR3 has 14 residues. Trimming removed 5 bases at V and 5 bases at J, with 13 bases between. CDR3 loop: CASSGQWGDNEQFF. DNA of the CDR3: TGTGCCAGCAGCGGGCAGTGGGGGGACAATGAGCAGTTCTTC. Full variable domain (remainder filled in from reference TRBV7-2 and TRBJ2-1): GAGVSQSPSNKVTEKGKDVELRCDPISGHTALYWYRQSLGQGLEFLIYFQGNSAPDKSGLPSDRFSAERTGGSVSTLTIQRTQQEDSAVYLCASSGQWGDNEQFFGPGTRLTVL.

V is TRBV27 and J is TRBJ1-4; D remains unclear. The V gene's germline CDR1 is MNHEY and CDR2 SMNVEV (reference sequence). The V end lost 0 bases, the J end lost 8 bases, and 7 bases lay between the germline ends. CDR3 length equals 13 residues. The CDR3 here is CASSLSRGEKLFF. DNA for the CDR3: TGTGCCAGCAGTTTATCCAGAGGGGAAAAACTGTTTTTT.

The genes are TRBV6-1 and TRBJ2-7, with TRBD2 as a possible D gene (6 bases). Trimming cost V 4 bases and J 2 bases, with 27 bases left between them. The length of the CDR3 is 19 residues. Germline CDR1 and CDR2: MNHNS and SASEGT. CDR3 residues: CASSVEGGVGTLVPYEQYF. The CDR3 bases are TGTGCCAGCAGTGTAGAGGGCGGGGTGGGGACGCTAGTTCCCTACGAGCAGTACTTC.

The chain employs TRBV9 and TRBJ2-5; D might be TRBD1 (5 bases). Trimming cost V 0 bases and J 1 base, with 10 bases left between them. The CDR3 is 15 residues long. Germline V gene sequence: CDR1 SGDLS, CDR2 YYNGEE. CDR3 sequence: CASSVEGAVQETQYF. The DNA of the CDR3 is TGTGCCAGCAGCGTAGAAGGGGCAGTCCAAGAGACCCAGTACTTC.